This TCR beta chain was captured by sequencing in a study of T cell repertoires in cytomegalovirus infection. For the study at large: Public TCR beta signatures were indicative of both CMV infection and a matching HLA type.

The CDR3 covers 16 residues. Germline V gene lookup returns CDR1 SGHVS and CDR2 FQNEAQ. V was cut by 2 bases and J by 0 bases, with 12 bases left in between. TCRdb processed the reads anew with MiXCR; each CDR3 protein has one entry. Among nearly 450,000 distinct CDR3 sequences listed, 31% were seen once. This clonotype was counted a few times. The target antigen is unknown. Study conclusions and caveats: Identification of carriers of CMV plus the relevant HLA was achieved through cumulative public TCR beta family frequency. HLA-C-restricted CMV clonotypes gave the most frequent clonotype in two of eight donors.

The sequenced material came from PBMCs. The receptor's source is a human donor in good health (CMV status not recorded). Some clones in this sample may be carry-over from other donors' samples. The J gene is TRBJ2-3, the V gene TRBV7-8, with a weak D call TRBD1 (5 bases). In DNA form, the CDR3 reads TGTGCCAGCAGCTTATTAGGGGCTCCGAGCACAGATACGCAGTATTTT. It specifies CASSLLGAPSTDTQYF.